The 21 T cell receptor beta chains given below trace back to one sample, sequenced in a study of blood T cell repertoires in COVID-19. Repertoires were generated with immunoSEQ multiplex PCR, while TCRdb's copy carries only in-frame clones and drops some. The top ten clones hold approximately 3.7% of a sample with over 200,000 clones, roughly 88% of them seen once. Sequencing was done on a sample of PBMCs or T cells enriched from blood (not recorded which). All receptors derive from a woman in her twenties or thirties who had been exposed to COVID-19.

The CDR3 DNA is TGCGCCAGCAGTGAAAGGGACAGGGGGCCCTGGACTGAAGCTTTCTTT. Amino acids: CASSERDRGPWTEAFF. The chain employs TRBV10-2 and TRBJ1-1; 12 bases map to TRBD1. The V segment lost 3 bases and the J segment 5 bases; nucleotides outside the gene matches: 7. In germline, CDR1 is WSHSY, CDR2 SAAADI. This CDR3 is 16 amino acids long.

The chain uses TRBV3-1 (or the pseudogene TRBV3-2) and TRBJ1-5; D call uncertain. The V gene lost 1 base and the J gene lost 1 base, with 8 bases spanning the gap. Per the germline V gene, CDR1 is LGHDT and CDR2 is YNNKEL (reference sequence). This CDR3 is built from 15 residues. The CDR3 loop reads CASSQGGGSNQPQHF. CDR3 sequence (DNA): TGTGCCAGCAGCCAAGGGGGAGGAAGCAATCAGCCCCAGCATTTT.

The rearrangement links TRBV11-2 to TRBJ2-7; TRBD2 matches 8 bases. J was trimmed by 0 bases and V by 4 bases; bases with no gene match: 8. The V gene's germline CDR1 is SGHAT and CDR2 FQNNGV. The CDR3 sequence is 16 residues long. CDR3 nucleotide sequence: TGTGCCAGCAGCTCGCCGGGGGGGTCGATCTCCTACGAGCAGTACTTC. Protein product: CASSSPGGSISYEQYF.

The V gene is TRBV3-1 (or the pseudogene TRBV3-2), the J gene TRBJ2-5, with 10 positions matching TRBD1. Germline V gene lookup returns CDR1 LGHDT and CDR2 YNNKEL (reference sequence). J was trimmed by 5 bases and V by 4 bases; bases with no gene match: 10. The CDR3 is 16 amino acids. The CDR3 is CASSRVRDRGGETQYF. CDR3 coding DNA: TGTGCCAGCAGCCGGGTCCGGGACAGGGGAGGGGAGACCCAGTACTTC.

The rearrangement uses TRBV19 and TRBJ2-3; 12 bases line up with TRBD2. CDR1 and CDR2 (germline): LNHDA, SQIVND (reference sequence). The CDR3 loop spans 15 amino acids. J was trimmed by 2 bases and V by 7 bases; bases with no gene match: 4. CDR3 sequence: CASNPSGRATDTQYF. In DNA, the CDR3 is TGTGCCAGTAACCCTAGCGGGAGGGCCACAGATACGCAGTATTTT.

V usage is TRBV7-9 and J usage is TRBJ2-1; 8 bases fit TRBD2. Germline CDR1 and CDR2: SEHNR and FQNEAQ (reference sequence). V trimming: 1 base; J trimming: 5 bases; junction bases outside the gene matches: 10. This CDR3 spans 17 amino acids. DNA for the CDR3: TGTGCCAGCAGCTTAGGGGGGGTACTAGCGGATAACAATGAGCAGTTCTTC. Translation: CASSLGGVLADNNEQFF.

The V gene is TRBV19, the J gene TRBJ2-5; possibly TRBD2 for D (6 bases). Germline V lookup: CDR1 LNHDA, CDR2 SQIVND (reference sequence). The CDR3 is 14 residues long. V lost 5 bases, J lost 5 bases, and 15 bases lay in between. CDR3 nucleotide sequence: TGTGCCAGTAGTGCGGGACGCTTTGAGGAGACCCAGTACTTC. The encoded protein is CASSAGRFEETQYF.

The chain has TRBV19 and TRBJ2-3; D not certain. Trimming pared 7 bases from V and 2 bases from J, leaving 4 bases between. The CDR3 is 11 residues long. CDR1 is LNHDA and CDR2 is SQIVND in the germline V gene (reference sequence). The CDR3 is CASTHTDTQYF. Here the CDR3 DNA reads TGTGCCAGTACCCACACAGATACGCAGTATTTT. The whole variable domain, filled in from reference TRBV19 and TRBJ2-3, reads DGGITQSPKYLFRKEGQNVTLSCEQNLNHDAMYWYRQDPGQGLRLIYYSQIVNDFQKGDIAEGYSVSREKKESFPLTVTSAQKNPTAFYLCASTHTDTQYFGPGTRLTVL.

The chain couples TRBV13 to TRBJ2-1, with 8 bases that match TRBD2. CDR3 length: 15 residues. The junction had 4 bases not matched to a gene; V was cut back by 4 bases and J by 2 bases. The germline gives CDR1 PRHDT, CDR2 FYEKMQ (reference sequence). CDR3 sequence: CASSSTSGAYNEQFF. Here the CDR3 DNA reads TGTGCCAGCAGCTCCACTAGCGGCGCCTACAATGAGCAGTTCTTC. Based on the CDR3 plus reference TRBV13 and TRBJ2-1, the full variable domain is AAGVIQSPRHLIKEKRETATLKCYPIPRHDTVYWYQQGPGQDPQFLISFYEKMQSDKGSIPDRFSAQQFSDYHSELNMSSLELGDSALYFCASSSTSGAYNEQFFGPGTRLTVL.

The chain combines TRBV3-1 (or the pseudogene TRBV3-2) with TRBJ2-2; 7 bases are shared with TRBD2. The CDR3 covers 13 residues. Germline assignment: CDR1 LGHDT and CDR2 YNNKEL (reference sequence). V lost 4 bases and J lost 8; bases outside the gene matches: 4. The DNA of the CDR3 is TGTGCCAGCAGCCCCTCGCGGGAGGGGGAGCTGTTTTTT. Residues: CASSPSREGELFF.

The chain joins TRBV12-3 or TRBV12-4 to TRBJ2-1, with D possibly TRBD2 on 6 matching bases. The CDR3 sequence is 13 residues long. With 3 bases removed from V and 8 bases from J, the gap between germline ends came to 11 bases. The CDR3 DNA follows: TGTGCCAGCAGTTTCGGGGGTGGTTATGAGCAGTTCTTC. Its translation: CASSFGGGYEQFF.

The genes are TRBV28 and TRBJ2-7; the D is unclear. The V gene's germline CDR1 is MDHEN and CDR2 SYDVKM. Trimming left V 8 bases short and J 3 bases short, with 5 bases between. The CDR3 has 10 residues. CDR3 nucleotides: TGTGCCAGCGCGCACTACGAGCAGTACTTC. Translated: CASAHYEQYF.

This clone was detected only once. The chain couples TRBV5-1 to TRBJ2-7; 9 bases are shared with TRBD2. The germline CDR1 and CDR2 sequences are SGHRS and YFSETQ. This CDR3 region has 16 residues. The V gene end was trimmed by 1 base and the J gene end by 2 bases; junction bases not matched to a gene: 7. CDR3 in DNA: TGCGCCAGCAGCTTGACGGCGGGAGGGCTAGCCTACGAGCAGTACTTC. Its translation: CASSLTAGGLAYEQYF.

V is TRBV5-1 and J is TRBJ2-7, with D possibly being TRBD1 (5 bases). The CDR3 is made up of 15 amino acids. Between the trimmed V and J ends, which lost 1 base and 3 bases, there was a span of 14 bases. Germline values: CDR1 SGHRS, CDR2 YFSETQ. CDR3 protein: CASSLNPSRGYEQYF. Here the CDR3 DNA reads TGCGCCAGCAGCTTGAACCCCTCAAGGGGCTACGAGCAGTACTTC.

The chain links TRBV5-6 to TRBJ1-3; a possible D gene is TRBD1 (5 bases). Deletions cut 0 bases from V and 7 bases from J, with 17 bases between. The CDR3 contains 16 residues. Germline V gene sequence: CDR1 SGHDT, CDR2 YYEEEE. Here the CDR3 reads CASSLGASRAINTIYF. The CDR3 nucleotides are TGTGCCAGCAGCTTGGGGGCTTCCAGGGCGATTAACACCATATATTTT.

The rearrangement joins TRBV11-2 to TRBJ1-4; 9 bases map to TRBD1. The CDR3 covers 14 residues. Germline V lookup: CDR1 SGHAT, CDR2 FQNNGV. The V gene end was trimmed by 4 bases and the J gene end by 8 bases; junction bases not matched to a gene: 5. This CDR3 reads CASSSGTGREKLFF. The CDR3 nucleotides read TGTGCCAGCAGCTCCGGGACAGGGAGGGAAAAACTGTTTTTT.

This chain links TRBV5-6 with TRBJ1-4, with unresolved D. CDR3 length: 16 amino acids. Between the trimmed V and J ends, which lost 4 bases and 0 bases, there was a span of 13 bases. Germline lookup yields CDR1 SGHDT and CDR2 YYEEEE. The CDR3 here is CASSPTGPATNEKLFF. CDR3 DNA: TGTGCCAGCAGCCCAACTGGTCCCGCAACTAATGAAAAACTGTTTTTT.

The rearrangement uses TRBV19 and TRBJ1-3; 7 bases are a match to TRBD1. Germline-derived CDR1 and CDR2 are LNHDA and SQIVND (reference sequence). The CDR3 totals 15 residues. V lost 5 bases, J lost 0 bases, and 4 bases stayed unmatched. The CDR3 here is CASSLGTASGNTIYF. The CDR3 region has the DNA TGTGCCAGTAGTCTTGGGACAGCCTCTGGAAACACCATATATTTT.

This chain links TRBV15 with TRBJ1-2; 7 bases line up with TRBD1. In germline, CDR1 is LNHNV, CDR2 YYDKDF (reference sequence). This CDR3 has 17 residues. The ends lost 0 bases at V and 0 bases at J; junction bases unmatched: 7. CDR3 DNA sequence: TGTGCCACCAGCAGAGAGGTCGGCAGGGGGACTAACTATGGCTACACCTTC. Amino acid sequence: CATSREVGRGTNYGYTF. Looking up the rest from reference TRBV15 and TRBJ1-2 gives the full variable domain: DAMVIQNPRYQVTQFGKPVTLSCSQTLNHNVMYWYQQKSSQAPKLLFHYYDKDFNNEADTPDNFQSRRPNTSFCFLDIRSPGLGDTAMYLCATSREVGRGTNYGYTFGSGTRLTVV.

The chain couples TRBV10-3 to TRBJ2-7; D ambiguous. CDR1 and CDR2 from the germline V gene are ENHRY and SYGVKD. V was shortened by 4 bases and J by 0 bases, with 7 bases between the two germline ends. The CDR3 spans 13 residues. The CDR3 loop is CAISAPSSYEQYF. As DNA, the CDR3 is TGTGCCATCAGTGCGCCGAGCTCCTACGAGCAGTACTTC.

This clone was detected only once. V gene TRBV13 combines with J gene TRBJ1-3, with a weak D call TRBD1 (6 bases). Trimming took off 4 bases at V and 3 bases at J, with 16 bases between the two ends. Germline V CDR1 and CDR2: PRHDT, FYEKMQ (reference sequence). The length of the CDR3 is 16 residues. The CDR3, as DNA: TGTGCCAGCAGCTCCGGGACAAGGGGTTTTGGAAACACCATATATTTT. Encoded protein: CASSSGTRGFGNTIYF.